The rows below give T cell receptor beta chains drawn from one sample of a study of cytomegalovirus exposure and HLA in healthy donors. Assay used: immunoSEQ multiplex PCR; TCRdb lists only in-frame clones, some missing. The sample holds about 80,000 clones, 70% to 80% seen once. Sequenced input: PBMCs. The receptors were gathered from a man between 45 and 60 years old in good health and CMV-seronegative. Both conserved end residues are part of each CDR3. Fields, in order: V gene, clone size, D gene, J gene, CDR3 DNA, CDR3 protein. The D gene is left open where the match is weak. Not all rows give a size; the values are once, few, many and, for expanded clones, a class.

V: TRBV5-4; size: .; D: TRBD2; J: TRBJ2-3; DNA: TGTGCCAGCAGCTTACCCCTAGCGGGGGGGAGCACAGATACGCAGTATTTT; CDR3: CASSLPLAGGSTDTQYF
V: TRBV6-1; size: .; D: .; J: TRBJ2-5; DNA: TGTGCCAGCAGCGAACTACAGAAAGAGACCCAGTACTTC; CDR3: CASSELQKETQYF
V: TRBV18; size: .; D: TRBD2; J: TRBJ2-2; DNA: TGTGCCAGCTCACCAGGGACTAGCTCCACCGGGGAGCTGTTTTTT; CDR3: CASSPGTSSTGELFF
V: TRBV18; size: .; D: TRBD2; J: TRBJ2-7; DNA: TGTGCCAGCTCACCCAGCGGGGGGGCCGAGTACGAGCAGTACTTC; CDR3: CASSPSGGAEYEQYF
V: TRBV15; size: .; D: .; J: TRBJ1-1; DNA: TGTGCCACCAGCAGAGATCCCGGGAGGGGCACTGAAGCTTTCTTT; CDR3: CATSRDPGRGTEAFF
V: TRBV10-3; size: few; D: .; J: TRBJ1-1; DNA: TGTGCCATCAGCCCTGACGGGGGGAGGAACACTGAAGCTTTCTTT; CDR3: CAISPDGGRNTEAFF
V: TRBV7-2; size: .; D: .; J: TRBJ2-7; DNA: TGTGCCAGCACCTTATTACAGGGACCCTACGAGCAGTACTTC; CDR3: CASTLLQGPYEQYF
V: TRBV27; size: .; D: TRBD1; J: TRBJ2-7; DNA: TGTGCCAGCAGTTTAGAGACAGGGGGCTGGCAGTACTTC; CDR3: CASSLETGGWQYF
V: TRBV7-2; size: .; D: .; J: TRBJ2-7; DNA: TGTGCCAGCAGACTTACAGGGACCTACGAGCAGTACTTC; CDR3: CASRLTGTYEQYF
V: TRBV30; size: .; D: .; J: TRBJ2-1; DNA: TGTGCCTGGGGAAGGGGAACCTACAATGAGCAGTTCTTC; CDR3: CAWGRGTYNEQFF
V: TRBV27; size: .; D: TRBD1; J: TRBJ2-1; DNA: TGTGCCAGCAAACCGGGACAGGGGTATGAGCAGTTCTTC; CDR3: CASKPGQGYEQFF
V: TRBV5-4; size: .; D: .; J: TRBJ1-2; DNA: TGTGCCAGCAGCTCATCGACTTTCCGCTATGGCTACACCTTC; CDR3: CASSSSTFRYGYTF
V: TRBV6-1; size: once; D: TRBD1; J: TRBJ1-4; DNA: TGTGCCAGCAGTGACCTGACAGGGTATCGAAAACTGTTTTTT; CDR3: CASSDLTGYRKLFF
V: TRBV19; size: .; D: .; J: TRBJ1-2; DNA: TGTGCCAGTAGGCGACCTTTGGGGGGTGGCAAGATGGCCTATGGCTACACCTTC; CDR3: CASRRPLGGGKMAYGYTF
V: TRBV5-1; size: .; D: TRBD2; J: TRBJ2-2; DNA: TGCGCCAGCAGCTTTCCGGGACTACCAAACACCGGGGAGCTGTTTTTT; CDR3: CASSFPGLPNTGELFF
V: TRBV7-7; size: .; D: TRBD1; J: TRBJ2-5; DNA: TGTGCTAGCAGCCGGGACAGGGGGGGAGAGACCCAGTACTTC; CDR3: CASSRDRGGETQYF
V: TRBV11-2; size: .; D: TRBD2; J: TRBJ2-5; DNA: TGTGCCAGCACCCTCCGACTAGCAGGGGAGACCCAGTACTTC; CDR3: CASTLRLAGETQYF
V: TRBV7-9; size: .; D: .; J: TRBJ1-2; DNA: TGTGCCGGCGCTCGGGGGGACTATGGCTACACCTTC; CDR3: CAGARGDYGYTF
V: TRBV13; size: .; D: .; J: TRBJ2-3; DNA: TGTGCCAGCAGCCGGGATACGCAGTATTTT; CDR3: CASSRDTQYF
V: TRBV6-6; size: .; D: TRBD1; J: TRBJ1-3; DNA: TGTGCCAGCAGTAAGGACAGGCCATACTCTGGAAACACCATATATTTT; CDR3: CASSKDRPYSGNTIYF
V: TRBV9; size: .; D: .; J: TRBJ1-2; DNA: TGTGCCAGCAGTACCTTCGGGTCCAACTATGGCTACACCTTC; CDR3: CASSTFGSNYGYTF
V: TRBV29-1; size: few; D: TRBD1; J: TRBJ1-1; DNA: TGCAGCGTCCTCCCTAATGACAGGGGGCGGGGAGCTTTCTTT; CDR3: CSVLPNDRGRGAFF
V: TRBV27; size: .; D: TRBD1; J: TRBJ2-5; DNA: TGTGCCAGCAGCCGCACCCCCGGGACAGTGCAAGAGACCCAGTACTTC; CDR3: CASSRTPGTVQETQYF
V: TRBV5-6; size: .; D: .; J: TRBJ2-7; DNA: TGTGCCAGCAGATATACAGGGTCCCACGAGCAGTACTTC; CDR3: CASRYTGSHEQYF
V: TRBV20-1; size: few; D: .; J: TRBJ2-5; DNA: TGCAGTGGCTTCATCGGGGGGACCCAGTACTTC; CDR3: CSGFIGGTQYF
V: TRBV5-1; size: .; D: .; J: TRBJ1-3; DNA: TGCGCCAGCACTCTGGACAGTCAAAATGGAAACACCATATATTTT; CDR3: CASTLDSQNGNTIYF
V: TRBV12-2; size: .; D: .; J: TRBJ2-2; DNA: TGTGCAAGTCGCTTAGCCCGCGGGGAGGTCACCGGGGAGCTGTTTTTT; CDR3: CASRLARGEVTGELFF
V: TRBV5-1; size: once; D: .; J: TRBJ2-7; DNA: TGCGCCAGCAGCCTGCGTGGGGTCCCCTCTGAGGGCGAGCAGTACTTC; CDR3: CASSLRGVPSEGEQYF
V: TRBV10-3; size: .; D: TRBD1; J: TRBJ1-1; DNA: TGTGCCATCAGTAAGACAGGGGTAGAAGCTTTCTTT; CDR3: CAISKTGVEAFF
V: TRBV30; size: .; D: TRBD1; J: TRBJ2-3; DNA: TGTGCCTGGAGTGTAATAGGGACAGGGTATACGCAGTATTTT; CDR3: CAWSVIGTGYTQYF
V: TRBV6-5; size: once; D: TRBD1; J: TRBJ1-1; DNA: TGTGCCAGCAGTTACTCGACGGACAGGAGGAACACTGAAGCTTTCTTT; CDR3: CASSYSTDRRNTEAFF
V: TRBV19; size: .; D: TRBD2; J: TRBJ2-2; DNA: TGTGCCTCAAAAGGACTAGCGGGAAACACCGGGGAGCTGTTTTTT; CDR3: CASKGLAGNTGELFF
V: TRBV11-2; size: .; D: .; J: TRBJ2-3; DNA: TGTGCCAGCAGCCCCCGGGGGACGGTAGATACGCAGTATTTT; CDR3: CASSPRGTVDTQYF
V: TRBV7-6; size: .; D: .; J: TRBJ1-2; DNA: TGTGCCAGCAGCTTGGACACCTTAGGACAGCCCTACACCTTC; CDR3: CASSLDTLGQPYTF